This T cell receptor (beta chain) stems from a study of blood T cell repertoires in COVID-19. Original processing methods: Reference gene primer amplification gave nucleated cell count estimates. Sequencing used immunoSEQ multiplex PCR; TCRdb keeps in-frame clones, though not all of them. The DNA gave D and trimming, while V, J and clone size come from that table. The sample records over 200,000 clones, 89% being singletons. This CDR3 has 14 amino acids. CDR1 and CDR2 (germline): SGHTA, FQGTGA. To note about this clone: The junction does not match germline at one end; this may be a read error.

The sequence was collected from a woman in her twenties or thirties with acute COVID-19. The chain uses TRBV7-3 and TRBJ2-3, with unresolved D. Material for sequencing was PBMCs or T cells enriched from blood (not recorded which). The CDR3 here is CASSLMGSKDTQYF. CDR3 in DNA: TGTGCCAGCAGCTTAATGGGTAGCAAAGATACGCAGTATTTT.